Each of the 24 T cell receptor beta chains below was sequenced from the same sample in a study of cytomegalovirus exposure and HLA in healthy donors. This PCR relied on a set of 60 Vbeta primers and 13 Jbeta primers. Libraries were prepared by immunoSEQ multiplex PCR; TCRdb keeps only in-frame clonotypes and omits some of them. The table lists fewer than 300,000 clones, 80% of them singletons. Sequencing used PBMCs. The receptors derive from a girl aged 2 to 9 in good health and CMV-seronegative.

The chain uses TRBV11-2 and TRBJ1-2; 9 bases agree with TRBD1. With V trimmed by 5 bases and J by 8 bases, 12 bases remained unmatched. The CDR3 contains 15 residues. CDR1 and CDR2 (germline): SGHAT, FQNNGV. The CDR3 bases are TGTGCCAGCAGCCTCCCGGACAGGGGTTTTCGAGGCTACACCTTC. It encodes CASSLPDRGFRGYTF. Drawing the rest from reference TRBV11-2 and TRBJ1-2, the complete variable domain is EAGVAQSPRYKIIEKRQSVAFWCNPISGHATLYWYQQILGQGPKLLIQFQNNGVVDDSQLPKDRFSAERLKGVDSTLKIQPAKLEDSAVYLCASSLPDRGFRGYTFGSGTRLTVV.

This chain joins TRBV10-3 and TRBJ2-1, with 10 bases lining up with TRBD1. V shed 5 bases and J 7 bases; nucleotides not matched to a gene: 14. There are 17 residues in the CDR3. Looked up from germline, CDR1 is ENHRY and CDR2 is SYGVKD. CDR3 DNA: TGTGCCATCAGTACCCCCGGGACAGGGGAATCGGGGAATGAGCAGTTCTTC. It is translated as CAISTPGTGESGNEQFF.

This sequence joins TRBV5-1 and TRBJ1-6, with 7 nucleotides matching TRBD1. The CDR3 spans 17 residues. V shed 2 bases and J 11 bases; nucleotides not matched to a gene: 16. The germline CDR1 and CDR2 sequences are SGHRS and YFSETQ. CDR3 region: CASSLGRSGGKVPPLHF. For the CDR3, the DNA is TGCGCCAGCAGCTTAGGTCGGTCAGGGGGGAAAGTGCCACCCCTCCACTTT.

The genes are TRBV4-1 and TRBJ2-6, with TRBD1 matching 8 bases. V shed 2 bases and J 8 bases; nucleotides not matched to a gene: 11. Germline V lookup: CDR1 MGHRA, CDR2 YSYEKL. The CDR3 has 17 amino acids. CDR3 residues: CASSQIVGQGATNVLTF. CDR3 nucleotide sequence: TGCGCCAGCAGCCAAATCGTTGGGCAGGGGGCGACCAACGTCCTGACTTTC.

The chain links TRBV9 to TRBJ1-6, with D possibly matching TRBD1 (6 bases). Deletions cut 0 bases from V and 7 bases from J, with 11 bases between. Germline CDR1 is SGDLS and CDR2 is YYNGEE. This CDR3 is built from 15 residues. This chain's CDR3 is CASSVEQGLNSPLHF. The CDR3 bases are TGTGCCAGCAGCGTAGAGCAGGGGCTGAATTCACCCCTCCACTTT.

The gene calls are TRBV5-1 and TRBJ2-3; 12 bases agree with TRBD2. This CDR3 region has 19 residues. Germline-derived CDR1 and CDR2 are SGHRS and YFSETQ. The J segment lost 3 bases and the V segment lost 4 bases, leaving 15 bases of the junction unmatched. The CDR3 DNA is TGCGCCAGCAGCCCAATGCCCTTTCTGACTAGCGGGAGAACAGATACGCAGTATTTT. It encodes CASSPMPFLTSGRTDTQYF. Together with reference TRBV5-1 and TRBJ2-3, the CDR3 gives the full variable domain: KAGVTQTPRYLIKTRGQQVTLSCSPISGHRSVSWYQQTPGQGLQFLFEYFSETQRNKGNFPGRFSGRQFSNSRSEMNVSTLELGDSALYLCASSPMPFLTSGRTDTQYFGPGTRLTVL.

This clone was counted a few times. The chain is built from TRBV7-6 and TRBJ2-3; possible D gene TRBD2, 7 bases. Germline V gene data show CDR1 as SGHVS and CDR2 as FNYEAQ. Trimming removed 7 bases at V and 2 bases at J, with 16 bases between. The CDR3 extends over 15 amino acids. The CDR3: CASKLRGGATDTQYF. In nucleotides, the CDR3 is TGTGCCAGCAAACTAAGGGGGGGAGCCACAGATACGCAGTATTTT.

The V and J genes are TRBV4-1 and TRBJ2-3, with TRBD2 matching 9 bases. In germline, CDR1 is MGHRA, CDR2 YSYEKL. The junction had 8 bases not matched to a gene; V was cut back by 1 base and J by 6 bases. This CDR3 is 16 amino acids long. Here the CDR3 reads CASSQGGSGGYDTQYF. In DNA form, the CDR3 reads TGCGCCAGCAGCCAAGGGGGTAGCGGGGGATATGATACGCAGTATTTT.

The rearrangement uses TRBV30 and TRBJ1-2; 12 positions agree with TRBD1. This CDR3 is 17 amino acids long. Germline V lookup: CDR1 GTSNPN, CDR2 SVGIG (reference sequence). V was clipped by 2 bases and J by 7 bases; unmatched bases: 14. The CDR3 here is CAWSLSPGQGAGSGYTF. The CDR3 nucleotides read TGTGCCTGGAGTCTATCCCCGGGACAGGGGGCAGGTAGTGGCTACACCTTC.

The V gene is TRBV6-5, the J gene TRBJ1-3, with unresolved D. CDR3 length: 16 amino acids. Germline lookup yields CDR1 MNHEY and CDR2 SVGAGI. V lost 0 bases and J 0 bases, leaving 9 bases between the germline ends. CDR3 nucleotides: TGTGCCAGCAGTTACTCGAGTCTCGTCTCTGGAAACACCATATATTTT. Protein product: CASSYSSLVSGNTIYF.

This clone was seen a handful of times. This chain links TRBV7-7 with TRBJ2-7; D is undetermined. The germline V gene has CDR1 SSHAT and CDR2 FNYEAQ (reference sequence). Trimming removed 6 bases at V and 6 bases at J, with 12 bases between. CDR3 length: 12 amino acids. The CDR3 reads CASRDPSGEQYF. DNA of the CDR3: TGTGCCAGCAGAGACCCCTCGGGCGAGCAGTACTTC.

This clone showed up just once. V is TRBV6-5 and J is TRBJ2-7; tentatively, D is TRBD2 (5 bases). CDR1 MNHEY and CDR2 SVGAGI come from the germline V gene. V was pared by 10 bases and J by 0 bases, with 16 bases between. The CDR3 extends over 14 amino acids. The CDR3 region has the DNA TGTGCCACCACCACGAGGGCCGCCTCCTACGAGCAGTACTTC. Residues: CATTTRAASYEQYF.

The chain links TRBV30 to TRBJ1-2, with 7 nucleotides matching TRBD1. Germline loops: CDR1 GTSNPN, CDR2 SVGIG (reference sequence). J was trimmed by 4 bases and V by 5 bases; bases with no gene match: 7. CDR3 length: 13 amino acids. The DNA of the CDR3 is TGTGCCTGGGGGACAGAGCTTCCCTATGGCTACACCTTC. It encodes CAWGTELPYGYTF.

The chain links TRBV9 to TRBJ2-7; TRBD2 aligns across 7 bases. This CDR3 comprises 15 residues. After removal of 0 bases from V and 3 bases from J, the junction contained 6 bases not matched to a gene. Germline V gene data show CDR1 as SGDLS and CDR2 as YYNGEE. The CDR3 loop is CASSVGGRLDYEQYF. The CDR3 nucleotides are TGTGCCAGCAGCGTAGGCGGGAGACTCGACTACGAGCAGTACTTC.

In its sample, this clone was seen a few times. The chain has TRBV5-1 and TRBJ2-7, with D tentatively TRBD1 (5 bases). This CDR3 is built from 13 residues. CDR1 is SGHRS and CDR2 is YFSETQ in the germline V gene. Trimming cost V 7 bases and J 5 bases, with 16 bases left between them. This CDR3 is CASGQGNWHEQYF. DNA of the CDR3: TGCGCCAGCGGGCAGGGTAACTGGCACGAGCAGTACTTC.

This clone was detected a few times. This chain joins TRBV29-1 and TRBJ2-5; D gene uncertain. This CDR3 spans 12 amino acids. CDR1 is SQVTM, CDR2 ANQGSEA, per germline. V was cut by 4 bases and J by 3 bases, with 9 bases left in between. The chain's CDR3 is CSVVPGEETQYF. For the CDR3, the DNA is TGCAGCGTTGTACCGGGTGAAGAGACCCAGTACTTC.

The chain is built from TRBV7-8 and TRBJ2-7, with a weak D call TRBD1 (6 bases). CDR1 SGHVS and CDR2 FQNEAQ come from the germline V gene. Trimming took 5 bases from V and 3 from J, leaving 17 bases between them. The CDR3 spans 15 residues. The CDR3 DNA reads TGTGCCAGCAGCCCACCCACCGGACAGAGCTACGAGCAGTACTTC. As protein: CASSPPTGQSYEQYF.

The chain uses TRBV19 and TRBJ1-1, with TRBD1 identical over 7 bases. The J segment lost 3 bases and the V segment lost 3 bases, leaving 10 bases of the junction unmatched. The CDR3 has 16 residues. CDR1 is LNHDA, CDR2 SQIVND, per germline (reference sequence). DNA of the CDR3: TGTGCCAGTAGTATTCCCTGGACAGGAGTTTACACTGAAGCTTTCTTT. This encodes CASSIPWTGVYTEAFF.

CDR3 sequence reads: CASSPRNRHTEAFF. CDR3 in DNA: TGTGCCAGCAGCCCCAGGAACAGACACACTGAAGCTTTCTTT. The V gene is TRBV18, the J gene TRBJ1-1; no clear D. The germline gives CDR1 KGHSH, CDR2 LQKENI. V was cut by 8 bases and J by 3 bases, with 16 bases left in between. The CDR3 totals 14 residues.

The rearrangement links TRBV14 to TRBJ1-2; 7 bases are shared with TRBD1. The trim removed 4 bases at V and 4 bases at J, leaving 6 bases unmatched. The germline V gene has CDR1 SGHDN and CDR2 FVKESK. The CDR3 loop spans 14 amino acids. CDR3 nucleotides: TGTGCCAGCAGCCGGACCGGGACAGTCTATGGCTACACCTTC. It specifies CASSRTGTVYGYTF. The entire variable domain, with the rest obtained from reference TRBV14 and TRBJ1-2, is as follows: EAGVTQFPSHSVIEKGQTVTLRCDPISGHDNLYWYRRVMGKEIKFLLHFVKESKQDESGMPNNRFLAERTGGTYSTLKVQPAELEDSGVYFCASSRTGTVYGYTFGSGTRLTVV.

This rearrangement joins TRBV5-4 to TRBJ2-3; D is unclear. The germline V gene encodes CDR1 SGHNT and CDR2 YYREEE (reference sequence). V was cut by 3 bases and J by 4 bases, with 9 bases left in between. The CDR3 runs to 13 residues. The CDR3 sequence is CASSYGQSDTQYF. The CDR3, as DNA: TGTGCCAGCAGCTATGGGCAATCAGATACGCAGTATTTT.

This clone was picked up a small number of times. The chain recombines TRBV6-1 with TRBJ1-3, with no clear D. This CDR3 is built from 15 residues. Trimming removed 8 bases at V and 4 bases at J, with 18 bases between. In germline, CDR1 is MNHNS, CDR2 SASEGT. For the CDR3, the DNA is TGTGCCAGCGAGTTGAGCCTATATGCCGGAAACACCATATATTTT. It specifies CASELSLYAGNTIYF.

V gene TRBV6-1 combines with J gene TRBJ1-2; D ambiguous. Germline V gene lookup returns CDR1 MNHNS and CDR2 SASEGT. With 6 bases removed from V and 4 bases from J, the gap between germline ends came to 15 bases. CDR3 length: 14 amino acids. The CDR3 sequence is CASSREEGTYGYTF. DNA for the CDR3: TGTGCCAGCAGCCGAGAGGAGGGTACCTATGGCTACACCTTC.

This clone was counted a few times. V is TRBV6-5 and J is TRBJ1-2; no definite D call. Looked up from germline, CDR1 is MNHEY and CDR2 is SVGAGI. Trimming removed 6 bases at V and 4 bases at J, with 15 bases between. The CDR3 sequence is 14 residues long. CDR3 bases: TGTGCCAGCAGCCCTAGTCGGGTAGGCTATGGCTACACCTTC. This sequence encodes CASSPSRVGYGYTF.